The 13 T cell receptor beta chains below come from one sample, sequenced in a study of cytomegalovirus exposure and HLA in healthy donors (dated by TCRdb to about 2017). The library was made by the immunoSEQ multiplex PCR assay. A mixture of 60 forward primers for TCR Vbeta segments and 13 reverse primers for TCR Jbeta segments was used in the multiplex PCR. Drawn from immuneACCESS, this table holds only the in-frame rearrangements with V and J called that TCRdb kept. Clones are partly lost; checked studies trace under half to an unresolved V gene and leave the rest unexplained. For this sample there are some 120,000 clones; approximately 10% appear just once. The top ten constitute 4% to 5% of the sample. Material: PBMCs. These TCRs come from a young woman in good health and CMV-seropositive.

This clone was recorded many times. This chain's CDR3 is CASSISVGDSRAFF. The CDR3 DNA sequence: TGTGCCAGTAGTATCTCTGTCGGGGACTCGCGAGCTTTCTTT. The chain has TRBV19 and TRBJ1-1, with D tentatively TRBD1 (5 bases). V was pared by 3 bases and J by 10 bases, with 18 bases between. Germline V gene data show CDR1 as LNHDA and CDR2 as SQIVND (reference sequence). There are 14 residues in the CDR3.

The chain carries TRBV6-1 and TRBJ2-3; tentative D call: TRBD1 (5 bases). This CDR3 region has 15 residues. Trimming removed 0 bases from V and 3 bases from J, with 10 bases in between. Germline CDR1 reads MNHNS; CDR2 reads SASEGT. The CDR3 region is CASSEAVPGTDTQYF. As DNA, the CDR3 is TGTGCCAGCAGTGAAGCGGTCCCAGGGACAGATACGCAGTATTTT.

In this sample, this clone turned up a few times. The rearrangement links TRBV29-1 to TRBJ1-3; perhaps TRBD1 as D (5 bases). The CDR3 has 12 residues. V shed 7 bases and J shed 6 bases, with 13 bases lying between them. Germline CDR1 and CDR2: SQVTM and ANQGSEA. The CDR3 coding sequence is TGCAGCGCCGACATAGGGGTAAACACCATATATTTT. This gives the protein CSADIGVNTIYF. The entire variable domain, with the rest obtained from reference TRBV29-1 and TRBJ1-3, is as follows: SAVISQKPSRDICQRGTSLTIQCQVDSQVTMMFWYRQQPGQSLTLIATANQGSEATYESGFVIDKFPISRPNLTFSTLTVSNMSPEDSSIYLCSADIGVNTIYFGEGSWLTVV.

This clone was counted between two and nine times. This rearrangement joins TRBV7-2 to TRBJ2-7; TRBD1 is a possible D gene (6 bases). This CDR3 has 15 residues. The germline CDR1 and CDR2 sequences are SGHTA and FQGNSA. V lost 1 base and J 0 bases, leaving 10 bases between the germline ends. For the CDR3, the DNA is TGTGCCAGCAGCTTAGTGGGACAAGTCTCCTACGAGCAGTACTTC. Protein sequence: CASSLVGQVSYEQYF.

This clone was seen a handful of times. The chain couples TRBV30 to TRBJ1-1; no clear D. Germline V gene sequence: CDR1 GTSNPN, CDR2 SVGIG (reference sequence). V lost 3 bases and J lost 0, with 8 bases in between. The CDR3 is 13 amino acids. CDR3 sequence: CAWRRGLNTEAFF. CDR3 in DNA: TGTGCCTGGAGGCGAGGGCTGAACACTGAAGCTTTCTTT.

V is TRBV2 and J is TRBJ2-7; TRBD1 might be the D (5 bases). The germline V and J ends were trimmed by 8 bases and 0 bases, with 5 bases remaining between them. The CDR3 contains 11 residues. CDR1 and CDR2 from the germline V gene are SNHLY and FYNNEI. The CDR3 DNA is TGTGCCAGCGACAGCTCCTACGAGCAGTACTTC. Amino acid sequence: CASDSSYEQYF.

This clone was seen more than once but under ten times. V and J are TRBV28 and TRBJ1-2; D may be TRBD1 (6 bases). This CDR3 has 17 amino acids. Germline V gives CDR1 MDHEN, CDR2 SYDVKM. Trimming removed 1 base at V and 8 bases at J, with 23 bases between. The CDR3 loop reads CASSLFSRTERGGGYTF. DNA of the CDR3: TGTGCCAGCAGTTTATTTTCCCGGACAGAGAGGGGCGGGGGCTACACCTTC.

CDR3 sequence reads: CASSLPTAGFSYNEQFF. The CDR3 DNA reads TGTGCCAGCAGCCTTCCCACAGCGGGATTCTCCTACAATGAGCAGTTCTTC. This rearrangement joins TRBV11-3 to TRBJ2-1, with 7 positions matching TRBD2. The CDR3 spans 17 residues. With V trimmed by 5 bases and J by 0 bases, 10 bases remained unmatched. Germline V gene sequence: CDR1 SGHNT, CDR2 YENEEA.

The sample holds many counts of this clone. The rearrangement joins TRBV11-3 to TRBJ2-7; D ambiguous. This CDR3 is 13 amino acids long. CDR1 is SGHNT and CDR2 is YENEEA in the germline V gene. Trimming took 3 bases from V and 0 from J, leaving 6 bases between them. The CDR3 is CASSFTASYEQYF. The CDR3 nucleotides read TGTGCCAGCAGCTTCACAGCCTCCTACGAGCAGTACTTC.

This clone occurred a few times. This chain connects TRBV19 to TRBJ2-7; 7 bases are shared with TRBD2. This CDR3 comprises 12 residues. The V segment lost 7 bases and the J segment 6 bases; nucleotides outside the gene matches: 6. Germline loops: CDR1 LNHDA, CDR2 SQIVND (reference sequence). The CDR3 coding sequence is TGTGCCAGTACCGGGGAGCGGGGCGAGCAGTACTTC. It is translated as CASTGERGEQYF.

This rearrangement joins TRBV7-6 to TRBJ1-1, with D perhaps TRBD1 (6 bases). This CDR3 has 15 residues. The V end lost 1 base, the J end lost 1 base, and 10 bases lay between the germline ends. Germline loops: CDR1 SGHVS, CDR2 FNYEAQ. The CDR3 loop reads CASSLDTGWNTEAFF. The CDR3 DNA sequence: TGTGCCAGCAGCTTAGATACAGGGTGGAACACTGAAGCTTTCTTT.

This clone was seen only a few times. The rearrangement joins TRBV27 to TRBJ2-7; 9 bases map to TRBD1. Germline CDR1 is MNHEY and CDR2 is SMNVEV (reference sequence). The CDR3 contains 15 residues. V lost 3 bases and J lost 2; bases outside the gene matches: 5. The CDR3 sequence: CASSFTGGSPYEQYF. The CDR3 coding sequence is TGTGCCAGCAGTTTCACAGGGGGCAGTCCCTACGAGCAGTACTTC.

The V call is TRBV6-5, the J call TRBJ2-6, with a weak D call TRBD2 (5 bases). The germline V and J ends were trimmed by 6 bases and 1 base, with 10 bases remaining between them. This CDR3 is 15 amino acids long. CDR1 and CDR2 from the germline V gene are MNHEY and SVGAGI. The CDR3 nucleotides read TGTGCCAGCAGCCGCGGGCAATCTGGGGCCAACGTCCTGACTTTC. It yields the protein CASSRGQSGANVLTF.